This T cell receptor beta chain is from a study of blood T cell repertoires in COVID-19. In the study's own analysis: Nucleated cell number was recorded as an estimate derived from reference gene primer amplification. Sequencing was performed with immunoSEQ multiplex PCR; in TCRdb, only in-frame clones are kept and a portion is missing. V, J and clone size were drawn from that table, and D and trimming were deduced from the DNA. The sample includes 340,000 or so clones, 83% seen only once; the top ten take 2.5% to 3.5%. CDR1 is SGDLS and CDR2 is YYNGEE in the germline V gene. CDR3 length: 15 residues. V gave up 3 bases and J gave up 6 bases; unmatched junction bases: 9.

The rearrangement uses TRBV9 and TRBJ1-2; 9 nucleotides align to TRBD1. The TCR comes from a man between 25 and 39 years old with active or convalescent COVID-19. The sequenced material came from peripheral blood. The CDR3 sequence: CASSAYGTGLDGYTF. The CDR3 DNA is TGTGCCAGCAGCGCATACGGGACAGGGTTGGATGGCTACACCTTC.